This TCR beta chain comes out of a study of shared clonotypes between healthy human individuals. Study-wide findings and caveats: Of the naive CD4 clonotypes, approximately 5% were shared across a few donors.

None of the donors, who were healthy HIV-negative adults, had recently had acute infections or vaccinations. The method was immunoSEQ multiplex PCR; TCRdb's version includes in-frame clones alone and lacks a portion of them. The table records more than 850,000 clones, roughly 74% of them present only once. About this clone itself: Its antigen is not identified.

The sequencing sample was made of memory CD4+ T cells from PBMCs. Stated subset: CD45RA-negative fraction. This TCR was sampled from a man between 18 and 35 years old in good health. Some clones in this sample may be carry-over from other donors' samples.

This CDR3 is CASRNHRVLSGYTF. CDR3 in DNA: TGTGCCAGCAGAAACCACAGGGTATTGAGTGGCTACACCTTC. The V gene is TRBV6-6, the J gene TRBJ1-2; TRBD1 is a possible D gene (6 bases). CDR3 size: 14 residues. Germline-derived CDR1 and CDR2 are MNHNY and SVGAGI (reference sequence). V lost 6 bases, J lost 7 bases, and 18 bases lay in between.